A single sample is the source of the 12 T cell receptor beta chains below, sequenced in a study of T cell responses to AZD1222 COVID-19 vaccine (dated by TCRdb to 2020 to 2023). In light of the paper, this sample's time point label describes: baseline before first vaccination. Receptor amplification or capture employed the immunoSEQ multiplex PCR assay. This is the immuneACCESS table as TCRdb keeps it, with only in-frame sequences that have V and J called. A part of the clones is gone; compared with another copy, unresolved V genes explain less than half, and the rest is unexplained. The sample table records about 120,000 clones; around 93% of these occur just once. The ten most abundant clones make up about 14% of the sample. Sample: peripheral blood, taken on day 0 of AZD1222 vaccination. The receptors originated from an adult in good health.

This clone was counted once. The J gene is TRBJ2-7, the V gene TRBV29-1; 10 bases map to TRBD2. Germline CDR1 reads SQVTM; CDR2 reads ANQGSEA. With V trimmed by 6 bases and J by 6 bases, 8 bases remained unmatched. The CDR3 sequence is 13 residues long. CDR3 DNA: TGCAGCGTGACCGGGACTAGCGTGGGCGAGCAGTACTTC. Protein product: CSVTGTSVGEQYF.

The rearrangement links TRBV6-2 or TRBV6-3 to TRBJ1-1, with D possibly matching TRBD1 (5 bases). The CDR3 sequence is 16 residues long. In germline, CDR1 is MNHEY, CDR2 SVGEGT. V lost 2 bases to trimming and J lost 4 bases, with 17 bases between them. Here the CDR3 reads CASSYQGQLGGTEAFF. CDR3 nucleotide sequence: TGTGCCAGCAGTTACCAAGGACAACTTGGAGGCACTGAAGCTTTCTTT.

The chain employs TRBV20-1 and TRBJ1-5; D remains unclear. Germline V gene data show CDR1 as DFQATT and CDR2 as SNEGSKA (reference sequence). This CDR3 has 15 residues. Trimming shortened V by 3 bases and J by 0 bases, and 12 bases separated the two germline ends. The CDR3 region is CSASSGFNSNQPQHF. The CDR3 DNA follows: TGCAGTGCTAGTTCCGGGTTTAATAGCAATCAGCCCCAGCATTTT.

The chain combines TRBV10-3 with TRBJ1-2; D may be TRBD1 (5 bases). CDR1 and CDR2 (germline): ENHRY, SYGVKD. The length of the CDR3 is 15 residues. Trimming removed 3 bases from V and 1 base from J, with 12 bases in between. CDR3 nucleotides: TGTGCCATCAGTGATGGGGGTGAACTTAACTATGGCTACACCTTC. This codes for CAISDGGELNYGYTF.

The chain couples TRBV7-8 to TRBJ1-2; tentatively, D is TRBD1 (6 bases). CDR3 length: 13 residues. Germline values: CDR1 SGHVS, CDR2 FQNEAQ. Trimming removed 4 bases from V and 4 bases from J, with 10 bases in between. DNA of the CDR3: TGTGCCAGCAGCTCCCAGGGGACCTATGGCTACACCTTC. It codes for CASSSQGTYGYTF.

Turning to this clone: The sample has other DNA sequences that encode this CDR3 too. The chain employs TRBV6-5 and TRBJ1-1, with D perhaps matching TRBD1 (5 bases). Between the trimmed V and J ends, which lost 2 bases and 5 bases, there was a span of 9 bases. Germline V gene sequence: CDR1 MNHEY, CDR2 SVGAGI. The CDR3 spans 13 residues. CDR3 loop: CASSYGGETEAFF. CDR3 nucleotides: TGTGCCAGCAGTTACGGGGGGGAGACTGAAGCTTTCTTT.

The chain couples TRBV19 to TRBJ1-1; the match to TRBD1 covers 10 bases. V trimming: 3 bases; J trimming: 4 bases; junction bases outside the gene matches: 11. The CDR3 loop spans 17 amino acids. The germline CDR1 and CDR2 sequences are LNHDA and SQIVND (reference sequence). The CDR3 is CASSIRTGGLVGTEAFF. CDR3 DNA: TGTGCCAGTAGTATTCGGACAGGGGGACTGGTTGGCACTGAAGCTTTCTTT.

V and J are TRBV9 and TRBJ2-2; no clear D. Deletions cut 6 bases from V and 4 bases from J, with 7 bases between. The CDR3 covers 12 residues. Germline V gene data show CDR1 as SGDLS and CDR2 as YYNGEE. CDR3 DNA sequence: TGTGCCAGCAAGACGAGCACCGGGGAGCTGTTTTTT. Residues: CASKTSTGELFF.

In nucleotides, the CDR3 is TGTGCCAGCAGCCGGGGACTGACGATTGGGGCGGACTACGAGCAGTACTTC. Translating gives CASSRGLTIGADYEQYF. The chain is built from TRBV7-2 and TRBJ2-7; possibly TRBD2 for D (6 bases). CDR1 is SGHTA, CDR2 FQGNSA, per germline. Deletions cut 5 bases from V and 3 bases from J, with 23 bases between. The CDR3 is 17 amino acids.

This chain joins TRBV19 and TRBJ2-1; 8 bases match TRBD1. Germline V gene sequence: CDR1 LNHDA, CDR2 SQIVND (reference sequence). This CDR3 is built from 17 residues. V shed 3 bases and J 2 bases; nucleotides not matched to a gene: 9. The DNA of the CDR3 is TGTGCCAGTAGTATTCTCCCGCCAGGGGGCGCCTACAATGAGCAGTTCTTC. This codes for CASSILPPGGAYNEQFF.

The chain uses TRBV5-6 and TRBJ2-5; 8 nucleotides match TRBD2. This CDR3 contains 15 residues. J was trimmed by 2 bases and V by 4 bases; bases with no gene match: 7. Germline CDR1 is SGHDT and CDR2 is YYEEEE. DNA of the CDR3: TGTGCCAGCAGCCTCGGGAGGGTGGGGCAAGAGACCCAGTACTTC. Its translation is CASSLGRVGQETQYF.

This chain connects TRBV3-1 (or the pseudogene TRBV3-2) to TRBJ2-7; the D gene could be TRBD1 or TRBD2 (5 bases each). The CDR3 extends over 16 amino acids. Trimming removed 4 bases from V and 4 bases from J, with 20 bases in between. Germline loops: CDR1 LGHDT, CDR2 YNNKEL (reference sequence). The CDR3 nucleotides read TGTGCCAGCAGCCCGAATGGGGCCCACGGAGGTTACGAGCAGTACTTC. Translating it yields CASSPNGAHGGYEQYF.